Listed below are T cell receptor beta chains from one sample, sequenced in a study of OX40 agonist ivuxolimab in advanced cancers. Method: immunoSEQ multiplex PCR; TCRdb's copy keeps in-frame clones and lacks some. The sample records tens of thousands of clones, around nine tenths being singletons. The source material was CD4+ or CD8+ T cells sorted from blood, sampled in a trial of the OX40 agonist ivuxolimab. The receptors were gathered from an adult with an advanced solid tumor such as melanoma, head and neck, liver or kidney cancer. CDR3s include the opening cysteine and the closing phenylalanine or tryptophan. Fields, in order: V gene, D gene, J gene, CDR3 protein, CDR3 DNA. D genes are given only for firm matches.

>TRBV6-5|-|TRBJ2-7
CASSYSGARTDEQYF
TGTGCCAGCAGTTACTCGGGGGCCAGAACGGACGAGCAGTACTTC
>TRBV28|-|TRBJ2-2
CAALQGNTGELFF
TGTGCCGCACTCCAGGGGAACACCGGGGAGCTGTTTTTT
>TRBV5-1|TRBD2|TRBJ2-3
CASSYRAGSNTDTQYF
TGCGCCAGCAGCTACAGAGCGGGGAGTAACACAGATACGCAGTATTTT
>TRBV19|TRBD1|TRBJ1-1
CASSMGQGTEAFF
TGTGCCAGTAGTATGGGACAGGGCACTGAAGCTTTCTTT
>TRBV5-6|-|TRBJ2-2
CASSREYGYTGELFF
TGTGCCAGCAGTCGGGAGTATGGGTACACCGGGGAGCTGTTTTTT
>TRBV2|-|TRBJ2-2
CASRPSSGRPNTGELFF
TGTGCCAGCAGGCCATCCTCGGGGAGGCCTAACACCGGGGAGCTGTTTTTT
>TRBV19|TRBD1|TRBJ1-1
CASSNPTGGSEAFF
TGTGCCAGTAGTAACCCGACAGGGGGCTCTGAAGCTTTCTTT
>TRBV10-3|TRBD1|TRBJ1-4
CAIRDRENEKLFF
TGTGCCATCAGGGACAGGGAAAATGAAAAACTGTTTTTT
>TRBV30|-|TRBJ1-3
CAWRNRAGNTIYF
TGTGCCTGGCGAAACAGGGCTGGAAACACCATATATTTT
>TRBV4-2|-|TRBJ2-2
CASSQDPLRSRTGELFF
TGTGCCAGCAGCCAAGATCCTTTACGGAGCCGCACCGGGGAGCTGTTTTTT